This T cell receptor (beta chain) comes out of a study of shared clonotypes between healthy human individuals. About this clone itself: This specimen includes other DNA sequences encoding the same CDR3.

Researchers ran the assay at a deep level. Profiled with immunoSEQ multiplex PCR; TCRdb holds only in-frame clones, not every one. The sample shows 1,400,000 or so clones, about 98.5% of them seen only once. Into CD45RA+ naive and CD45RA-negative memory subsets, the CD4+ cells were split. V was clipped by 1 base and J by 7 bases; unmatched bases: 1. The CDR3 totals 13 residues. CDR1 and CDR2 (germline): SGHRS, YFSETQ. The sequence came from a man younger than 40 in good health. The chain combines TRBV5-1 with TRBJ1-5, with 8 positions matching TRBD1. The specimen was naive CD4+ T cells sorted from blood. As for subset: CD45RA+ positively selected. The chain's CDR3 is CASSLTGGQPQHF. Written as DNA, the CDR3 is TGCGCCAGCAGCTTGACAGGGGGACAGCCCCAGCATTTT.